This entry lists 26 T cell receptor beta chains sequenced from one sample in a study of T-cell reconstitution after alpha-beta-depleted transplantation in children. Unique molecular identifiers were built into the TCRbeta library. Using its own MiXCR run on the PCR reads, TCRdb lists one record per CDR3 protein. The sample lists 300,000 to 400,000 distinct CDR3 sequences; roughly 17% were seen once. Sequenced here: PBMCs, mostly from graft donor cells, sampled 360 days after TCRalphabeta/CD19-depleted stem cell transplant. The receptors come from a male patient between 2 and 10 years old who had a stem cell transplant for acute lymphoblastic leukemia, so the T cells may come from the graft donor.

This clonotype was found a few times. This rearrangement joins TRBV29-1 to TRBJ2-6; D ambiguous. The germline CDR1 and CDR2 sequences are SQVTM and ANQGSEA. V lost 4 bases and J lost 6, with 10 bases in between. This CDR3 is 13 amino acids long. The CDR3 here is CSVAGYKANVLTF. The CDR3 DNA is TGCAGCGTTGCTGGTTATAAGGCCAACGTCCTGACTTTC.

The genes are TRBV20-1 and TRBJ1-1, with D unclear. Germline loops: CDR1 DFQATT, CDR2 SNEGSKA (reference sequence). The CDR3 is made up of 13 amino acids. Deletions cut 1 base from V and 4 bases from J, with 10 bases between. The CDR3 spells CSARGWETTEAFF. In DNA form, the CDR3 reads TGCAGTGCTAGAGGGTGGGAGACCACTGAAGCTTTCTTT.

The rearrangement links TRBV4-1 to TRBJ2-4, with a possible D match to TRBD2 (6 bases). With 0 bases removed from V and 0 bases from J, the gap between germline ends came to 12 bases. Germline V gene lookup returns CDR1 MGHRA and CDR2 YSYEKL. The CDR3 has 17 residues. As DNA, the CDR3 is TGCGCCAGCAGCCAAGATGGGTTCGGGGGAGCCAAAAACATTCAGTACTTC. It specifies CASSQDGFGGAKNIQYF.

The gene calls are TRBV6-2 or TRBV6-3 and TRBJ2-1; D possibly corresponds to TRBD2 (6 bases). The CDR3 is made up of 16 amino acids. Trimming shortened V by 7 bases and J by 4 bases, and 20 bases separated the two germline ends. In germline, CDR1 is MNHEY, CDR2 SVGEGT. The CDR3 reads CASNVGREFLYNEQFF. CDR3 bases: TGTGCCAGCAACGTAGGTCGGGAGTTCCTTTACAATGAGCAGTTCTTC.

This clonotype was observed a handful of times. The rearrangement joins TRBV10-2 to TRBJ2-1; possibly TRBD1 or TRBD2 for D (6 bases each). CDR1 and CDR2 from the germline V gene are WSHSY and SAAADI. CDR3 length: 12 residues. V dropped 8 bases and J dropped 8 bases, with 13 bases sitting between them. CDR3 region: CASRRGVDEQFF. DNA of the CDR3: TGCGCCAGCCGTAGGGGGGTGGATGAGCAGTTCTTC.

This clonotype showed up just a few times. The rearrangement joins TRBV10-3 to TRBJ2-3; 14 bases are shared with TRBD2. The V and J ends lost 4 bases and 4 bases, in that order; junction bases with no gene match: 10. CDR3 size: 18 residues. Looked up from germline, CDR1 is ENHRY and CDR2 is SYGVKD. The CDR3 bases are TGTGCCATCAGTGTCGGGACTAGCGGGAGACTTGGGGCAGATACGCAGTATTTT. As protein: CAISVGTSGRLGADTQYF.

This clonotype has only a few counts. J is TRBJ1-2 and V is TRBV7-2; unclear D gene. Trimming shortened V by 2 bases and J by 7 bases, and 8 bases separated the two germline ends. CDR3 length: 12 amino acids. Germline V gene data show CDR1 as SGHTA and CDR2 as FQGNSA. The CDR3 coding sequence is TGTGCCAGCAGCTTACTTGGGTTTGGCTACACCTTC. Protein sequence: CASSLLGFGYTF.

This clonotype was observed a few times. This chain links TRBV12-3 or TRBV12-4 with TRBJ1-6, with D tentatively TRBD1 (5 bases). The CDR3 has 15 residues. Trimming removed 1 base from V and 9 bases from J, with 13 bases in between. The CDR3 coding sequence is TGTGCCAGCAGTTTAGTGGAAGGGGTGGGTTCACCCCTCCACTTT. This sequence encodes CASSLVEGVGSPLHF.

On this clonotype: One junction end disagrees with the germline gene, perhaps due to a read error. This chain connects TRBV4-1 to TRBJ1-5; D remains ambiguous. Germline lookup yields CDR1 MGHRA and CDR2 YSYEKL. The CDR3 is 14 amino acids. CDR3 protein: CSSSPTDTNQPQHF. The DNA of the CDR3 is TGCTCCAGCAGCCCCACAGACACCAATCAGCCCCAGCATTTT.

The chain recombines TRBV4-1 with TRBJ2-1; no definite D call. The CDR3 is 14 amino acids. Germline CDR1 MGHRA, CDR2 YSYEKL. The V and J ends lost 6 bases and 10 bases respectively, with 19 bases between them. The CDR3 DNA reads as TGCGCCAGCAGTCAATTCCCCCCCCTCGTCGAGCAGTTCTTC. It encodes CASSQFPPLVEQFF.

The CDR3 is CASRSPSGTENYNEQFF. The CDR3 region has the DNA TGTGCCAGCAGAAGCCCCTCCGGGACTGAAAACTACAATGAGCAGTTCTTC. V gene TRBV12-3 or TRBV12-4 combines with J gene TRBJ2-1; maybe TRBD2 (6 bases). The V end was cut by 6 bases, the J end by 3 bases, with 21 bases between. The length of the CDR3 is 17 residues.

This clonotype was detected only a few times. This chain joins TRBV28 and TRBJ2-7, with 7 bases aligning to TRBD1. This CDR3 comprises 14 residues. Per the germline V gene, CDR1 is MDHEN and CDR2 is SYDVKM. Trimming removed 8 bases from V and 2 bases from J; junction bases left unmatched: 9. The CDR3 sequence is CASGQWDRPYEQYF. The CDR3 DNA is TGTGCCAGCGGGCAATGGGACAGACCCTACGAGCAGTACTTC.

The chain links TRBV28 to TRBJ1-1; D perhaps matches TRBD1 (6 bases). Trimming took off 6 bases at V and 4 bases at J, with 9 bases between the two ends. Germline-derived CDR1 and CDR2 are MDHEN and SYDVKM. The CDR3 extends over 12 amino acids. The CDR3 spells CASRPDSTEAFF. The CDR3 DNA follows: TGTGCCAGCAGGCCGGACAGCACTGAAGCTTTCTTT.

The chain employs TRBV5-6 and TRBJ2-7; TRBD1 matches at 11 bases. CDR3 length: 17 amino acids. Germline V gene data show CDR1 as SGHDT and CDR2 as YYEEEE. Germline trimming cut 0 bases from V and 3 bases from J; bases unmatched to any gene: 8. The DNA of the CDR3 is TGTGCCAGCAGCTTGGGTTCTGGGACAGGGGGGATCTACGAGCAGTACTTC. It specifies CASSLGSGTGGIYEQYF.

This clonotype came up a few times. The V gene is TRBV5-6, the J gene TRBJ2-1; 10 bases line up with TRBD1. Germline-derived CDR1 and CDR2 are SGHDT and YYEEEE. This CDR3 comprises 15 residues. V lost 4 bases to trimming and J lost 4 bases; unmatched junction nucleotides: 5. CDR3 sequence: CASSPGQGGYNEQFF. DNA for the CDR3: TGTGCCAGCAGCCCCGGACAGGGGGGGTACAATGAGCAGTTCTTC.

This clonotype came up a few times. This sequence joins TRBV5-6 and TRBJ1-1; maybe TRBD1 (5 bases). V dropped 4 bases and J dropped 1 base, with 17 bases sitting between them. The CDR3 is 16 residues long. CDR1 and CDR2 (germline): SGHDT, YYEEEE. The CDR3 DNA follows: TGTGCCAGCAGCCCCGTGGGGGGGATCACGAACACTGAAGCTTTCTTT. This sequence encodes CASSPVGGITNTEAFF.

In its sample, this clonotype was seen a few times. The chain has TRBV4-1 and TRBJ2-1; D is unclear. V was pared by 3 bases and J by 9 bases, with 15 bases between. Germline V gene data show CDR1 as MGHRA and CDR2 as YSYEKL. The CDR3 consists of 14 residues. CDR3 DNA sequence: TGCGCCAGCAGCCACGAGGCCGTACGTGGTGAGCAGTTCTTC. This gives the protein CASSHEAVRGEQFF.

The V and J genes are TRBV6-2 or TRBV6-3 and TRBJ1-1; D is unresolved. CDR3 length: 17 residues. The ends were cut back, 0 bases at V and 7 bases at J, with 21 bases in the middle. CDR1 and CDR2 (germline): MNHEY, SVGEGT. CDR3: CASSYSVGTDTSGEAFF. For the CDR3, the DNA is TGTGCCAGCAGTTACTCGGTAGGAACAGATACGTCGGGTGAAGCTTTCTTT.

This clonotype was recorded a few times. The chain uses TRBV14 and TRBJ2-1; a possible D gene is TRBD2 (5 bases). Germline lookup yields CDR1 SGHDN and CDR2 FVKESK. Trimming cost V 0 bases and J 3 bases, with 15 bases left between them. CDR3 length equals 17 residues. The CDR3 coding sequence is TGTGCCAGCAGCCAAGATGAGAGGGCGTGGAACTACAATGAGCAGTTCTTC. Translated, it gives CASSQDERAWNYNEQFF.

The V and J genes are TRBV28 and TRBJ2-5; D might be TRBD1 (5 bases). Germline lookup yields CDR1 MDHEN and CDR2 SYDVKM. This CDR3 is built from 15 residues. With 4 bases removed from V and 5 bases from J, the gap between germline ends came to 17 bases. The CDR3 DNA follows: TGTGCCAGCAGTTACAGGACCCCCCCTCGGGAGACCCAGTACTTC. It yields the protein CASSYRTPPRETQYF.

This clonotype was seen at least ten times. V usage is TRBV6-5 and J usage is TRBJ2-3; unclear D gene. V lost 2 bases, J lost 1 base, and 4 bases lay in between. The CDR3 is 13 amino acids. Germline V lookup: CDR1 MNHEY, CDR2 SVGAGI. DNA for the CDR3: TGTGCCAGCAGTTACCAGGGCACAGATACGCAGTATTTT. Translation: CASSYQGTDTQYF.

This clonotype was counted at least ten times. The chain joins TRBV19 to TRBJ2-5; no firm D call. The germline V gene encodes CDR1 LNHDA and CDR2 SQIVND (reference sequence). V lost 3 bases and J lost 5, with 13 bases in between. CDR3 size: 14 residues. The DNA of the CDR3 is TGTGCCAGTAGTATCCTAGGCATGGCGGAGACCCAGTACTTC. This sequence encodes CASSILGMAETQYF.

This clonotype was counted only a few times. The rearrangement uses TRBV7-6 and TRBJ2-7, with 9 bases that match TRBD2. V lost 5 bases and J lost 4; bases outside the gene matches: 12. The CDR3 contains 16 residues. Germline V gives CDR1 SGHVS, CDR2 FNYEAQ. CDR3 loop: CASSPHLAGESYEQYF. The CDR3 DNA reads as TGTGCCAGCAGCCCACATTTAGCGGGAGAGAGTTACGAGCAGTACTTC.

This clonotype has just a few counts. The chain uses TRBV7-6 and TRBJ2-7; maybe TRBD1 (5 bases). Germline loops: CDR1 SGHVS, CDR2 FNYEAQ. Between the trimmed V and J ends, which lost 5 bases and 6 bases, there was a span of 11 bases. The CDR3 consists of 12 residues. The CDR3 DNA reads TGTGCCAGCAGCCCCTTACAGGCCGAGCAGTACTTC. It translates to CASSPLQAEQYF.

This clonotype came up a few times. The V call is TRBV4-3, the J call TRBJ1-4; the match to TRBD1 covers 8 bases. The germline V gene encodes CDR1 LGHNA and CDR2 YSLEER. The V gene end was trimmed by 0 bases and the J gene end by 5 bases; junction bases not matched to a gene: 11. The CDR3 runs 18 residues. CDR3: CASSQDLPRTGLNEKLFF. The CDR3 DNA follows: TGCGCCAGCAGCCAAGATTTACCCCGGACAGGGCTAAATGAAAAACTGTTTTTT.

This clonotype has a handful of counts. The chain uses TRBV5-1 and TRBJ2-7, with D unresolved. Germline V gene data show CDR1 as SGHRS and CDR2 as YFSETQ. Trimming removed 2 bases from V and 7 bases from J, with 13 bases in between. This CDR3 spans 13 amino acids. DNA of the CDR3: TGCGCCAGCAGCTTCACCGAAACACTGGAGCAGTACTTC. Protein product: CASSFTETLEQYF.